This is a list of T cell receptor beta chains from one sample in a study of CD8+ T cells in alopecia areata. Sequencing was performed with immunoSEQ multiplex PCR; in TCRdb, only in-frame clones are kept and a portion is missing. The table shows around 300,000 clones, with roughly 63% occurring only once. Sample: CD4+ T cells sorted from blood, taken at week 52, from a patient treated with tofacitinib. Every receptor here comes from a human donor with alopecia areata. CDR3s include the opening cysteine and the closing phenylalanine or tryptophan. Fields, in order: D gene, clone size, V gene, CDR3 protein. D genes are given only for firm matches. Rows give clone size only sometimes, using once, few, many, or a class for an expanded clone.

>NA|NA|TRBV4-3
CASSPGPPSGELFF
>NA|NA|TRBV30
CAWIAANYGYTF
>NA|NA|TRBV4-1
CASSPLHNYGYTF
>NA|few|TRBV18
CASSQDSAHGKLFF
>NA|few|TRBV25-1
CASSPTGSSYNEQFF
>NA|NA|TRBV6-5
CASSTTANTEAFF
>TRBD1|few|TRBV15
CATSRSGGNYGYTF
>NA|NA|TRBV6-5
CASRQVGQETQYF
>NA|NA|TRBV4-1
CASSQPRATGANVLTF
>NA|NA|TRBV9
CASSALGGVGNEKLFF
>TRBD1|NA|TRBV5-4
CASSSRDRGSNEKLFF
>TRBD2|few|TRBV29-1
CSVRGLAGGEQFF
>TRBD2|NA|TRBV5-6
CASSRGPPSGGASYNEQFF
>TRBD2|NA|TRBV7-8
CASSVSGGDSNEQFF
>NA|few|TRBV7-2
CASSRSYEQYF
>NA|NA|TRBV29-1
CSVGVFTEAFF
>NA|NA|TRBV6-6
CASSYLVGHSGQPQHF
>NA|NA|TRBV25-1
CASRSDTSYEQYF
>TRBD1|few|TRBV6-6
CASSYRTGGNQPQHF
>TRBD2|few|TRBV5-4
CASSDERGAEQETQYF
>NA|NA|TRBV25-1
CASSESAVSYEQYF
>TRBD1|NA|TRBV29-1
CSGNRGSETQYF
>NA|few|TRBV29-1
CSAGGLGMNTEAFF
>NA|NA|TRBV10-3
CAISESKGPGRGPHEQYF
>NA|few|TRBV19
CASSIWAWSSGANVLTF
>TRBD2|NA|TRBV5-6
CASSLPGLAAYEQYF
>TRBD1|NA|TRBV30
CAGRGLKGNQPQHF
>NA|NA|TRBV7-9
CASSRNRVGGELFF
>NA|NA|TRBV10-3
CAIKDGGREQFF
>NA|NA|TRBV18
CASSTGRGLSYEQYF
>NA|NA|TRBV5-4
CASSLGRGNQPQHF
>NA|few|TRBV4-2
CASSQVAGTEAFF
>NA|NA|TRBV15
CATQSRLGYGYTF
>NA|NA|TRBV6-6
CASSYLTMNTEAFF
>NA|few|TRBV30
CAWSHGGYTF
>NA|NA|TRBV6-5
CASREGARSTDTQYF
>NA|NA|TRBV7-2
CASTPREGTQYF
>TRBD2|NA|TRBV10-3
CAISGGLEASDTQYF
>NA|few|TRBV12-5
CASGSGTATYNEQFF
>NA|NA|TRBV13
CASSLGLRGFEQYF
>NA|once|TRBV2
CASSATGLFIQYF
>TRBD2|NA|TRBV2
CASSPPASGPGTQYF
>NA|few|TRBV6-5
CASSPPRRTGEQYF
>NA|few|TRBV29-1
CSATRMSSYNEQFF
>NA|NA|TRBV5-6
CASSHRDESYTF
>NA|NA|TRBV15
CATSRGWSDQPQHF
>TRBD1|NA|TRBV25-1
CASRTGTGVAGELFF
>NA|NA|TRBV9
CASSASQGPTQTQYF
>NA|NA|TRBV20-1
CSAERGIEAFF
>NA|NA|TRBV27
CASSFEGNQETQYF
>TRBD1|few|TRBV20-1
CSASLGQGPVF
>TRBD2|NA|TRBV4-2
CASSQDPSGSTDTQYF
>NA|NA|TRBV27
CASSLSPGPRSPLHF
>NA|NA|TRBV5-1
CASSLAPNQETQYF
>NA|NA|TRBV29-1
CSAAAMGGSETQYF
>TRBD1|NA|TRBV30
CAWSWDRGNRPQHF
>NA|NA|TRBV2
CASSKGLYEQYF
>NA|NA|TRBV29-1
CSVGRETQYF